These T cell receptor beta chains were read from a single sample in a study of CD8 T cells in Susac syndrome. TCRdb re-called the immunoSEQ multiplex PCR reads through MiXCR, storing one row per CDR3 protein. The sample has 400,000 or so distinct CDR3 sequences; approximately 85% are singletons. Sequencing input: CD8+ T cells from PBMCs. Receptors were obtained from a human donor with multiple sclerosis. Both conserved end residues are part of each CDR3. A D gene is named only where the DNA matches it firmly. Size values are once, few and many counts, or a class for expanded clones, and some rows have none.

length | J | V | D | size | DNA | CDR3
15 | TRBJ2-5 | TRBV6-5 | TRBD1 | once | TGTGCCAGCAGTTACTCCGGGACAGGGAAAGAGACCCAGTACTTC | CASSYSGTGKETQYF
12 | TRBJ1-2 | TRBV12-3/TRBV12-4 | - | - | TGTGCCAGCAGCTCTTGGAGGGGCGGCTACACCTTC | CASSSWRGGYTF
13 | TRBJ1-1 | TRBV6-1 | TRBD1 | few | TGTGCCAGCAGGGGGACAGGGCTCACTGAAGCTTTCTTT | CASRGTGLTEAFF
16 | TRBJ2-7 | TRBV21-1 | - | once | TGTGCCAGCAGCAAAGGGGGTTCCGGGACAGCATACGAGCAGTACTTC | CASSKGGSGTAYEQYF
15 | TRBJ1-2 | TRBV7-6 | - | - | TGTGCCAGCAGCCCATGGACGCGCTCTACTTATGGCTACACCTTC | CASSPWTRSTYGYTF
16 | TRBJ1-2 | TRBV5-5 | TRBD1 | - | TGTGCCAGCAGCCCGCCTCCGGACAGGCCACACAATGGCTACACCTTC | CASSPPPDRPHNGYTF
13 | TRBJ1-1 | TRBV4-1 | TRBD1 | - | TGCGCCAGCAGGGATACAGGGGTCACTGAAGCTTTCTTT | CASRDTGVTEAFF
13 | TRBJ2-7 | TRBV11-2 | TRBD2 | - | TGTGCCAGCAGCCACTCGTCGGGAGGCGAGCAGTACTTC | CASSHSSGGEQYF
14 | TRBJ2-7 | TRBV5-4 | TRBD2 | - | TGTGCCAGCAGCCACGGGAGCGGGGACTACGAGCAGTACTTC | CASSHGSGDYEQYF
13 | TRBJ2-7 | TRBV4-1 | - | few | TGCGCCAGCAGCCCTCCGGGTACCTACGAGCAGTACTTC | CASSPPGTYEQYF
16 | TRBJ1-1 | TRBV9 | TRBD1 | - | TGTGCCAGCAGCCCAAGACAGGGGGCAGTTTGGCCTGAAGCTTTCTTT | CASSPRQGAVWPEAFF
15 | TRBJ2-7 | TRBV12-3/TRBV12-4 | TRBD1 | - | TGTGCCAGCAGTTTAATCGGGACAGGGCGCCACGAGCAGTACTTC | CASSLIGTGRHEQYF
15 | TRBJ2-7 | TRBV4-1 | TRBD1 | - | TGCGCCAGCAGCCGCCCGACAGGGGGAATCCACGAGCAGTACTTC | CASSRPTGGIHEQYF
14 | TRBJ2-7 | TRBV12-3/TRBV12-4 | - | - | TGTGCCAGCAGTTTAAGGGAAAACGTATACGAGCAGTACTTC | CASSLRENVYEQYF
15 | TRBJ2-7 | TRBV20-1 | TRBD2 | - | TGCAGTGCTAGAGATGGGACTAGCGGGGGTTTGGAGCAGTACTTC | CSARDGTSGGLEQYF
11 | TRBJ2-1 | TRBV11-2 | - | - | TGTGCCAGCACCGACGGTAATGAGCAGTTCTTC | CASTDGNEQFF